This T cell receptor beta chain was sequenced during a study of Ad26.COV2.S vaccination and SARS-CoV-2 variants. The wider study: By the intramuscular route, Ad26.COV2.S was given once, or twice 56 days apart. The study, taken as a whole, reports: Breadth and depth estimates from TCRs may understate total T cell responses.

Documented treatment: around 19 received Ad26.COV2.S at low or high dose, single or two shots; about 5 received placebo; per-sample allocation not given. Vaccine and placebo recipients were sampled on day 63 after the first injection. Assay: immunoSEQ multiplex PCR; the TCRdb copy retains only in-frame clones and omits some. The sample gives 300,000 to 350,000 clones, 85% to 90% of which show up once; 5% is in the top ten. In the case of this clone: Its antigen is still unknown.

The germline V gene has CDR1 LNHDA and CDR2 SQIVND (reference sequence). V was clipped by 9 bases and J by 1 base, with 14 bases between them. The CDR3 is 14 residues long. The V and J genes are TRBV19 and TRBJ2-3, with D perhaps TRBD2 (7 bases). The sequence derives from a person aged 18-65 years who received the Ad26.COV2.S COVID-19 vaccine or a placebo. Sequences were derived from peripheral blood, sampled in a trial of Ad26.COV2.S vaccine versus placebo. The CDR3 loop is CASREGGGTDTQYF. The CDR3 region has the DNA TGTGCCAGCCGAGAGGGGGGGGGCACAGATACGCAGTATTTT.